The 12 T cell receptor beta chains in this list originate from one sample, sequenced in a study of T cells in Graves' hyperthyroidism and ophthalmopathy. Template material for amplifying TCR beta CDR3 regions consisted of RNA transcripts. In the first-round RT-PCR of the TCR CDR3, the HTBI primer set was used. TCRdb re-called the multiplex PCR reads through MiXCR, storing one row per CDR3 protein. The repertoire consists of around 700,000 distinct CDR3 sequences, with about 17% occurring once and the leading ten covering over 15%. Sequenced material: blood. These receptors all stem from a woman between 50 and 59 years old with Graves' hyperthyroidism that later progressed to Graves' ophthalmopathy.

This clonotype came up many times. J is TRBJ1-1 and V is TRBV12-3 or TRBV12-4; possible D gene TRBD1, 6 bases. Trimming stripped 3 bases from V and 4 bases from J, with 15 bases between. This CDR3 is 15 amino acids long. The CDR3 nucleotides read TGTGCCAGCAGTTTGGGGGGCGCCGGGGGCACTGAAGCTTTCTTT. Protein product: CASSLGGAGGTEAFF.

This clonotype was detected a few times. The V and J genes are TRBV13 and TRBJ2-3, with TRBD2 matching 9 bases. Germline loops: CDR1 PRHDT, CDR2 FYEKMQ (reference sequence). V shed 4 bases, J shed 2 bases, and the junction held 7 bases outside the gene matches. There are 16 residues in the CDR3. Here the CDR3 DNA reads TGTGCCAGCAGCTACACTAGCGGGCGGTACACAGATACGCAGTATTTT. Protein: CASSYTSGRYTDTQYF.

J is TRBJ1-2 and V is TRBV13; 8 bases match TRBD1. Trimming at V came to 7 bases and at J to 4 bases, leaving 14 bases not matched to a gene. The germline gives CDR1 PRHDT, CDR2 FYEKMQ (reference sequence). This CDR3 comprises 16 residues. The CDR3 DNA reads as TGTGCCAGCACCCAAACGGGGCAGGGGGCAGGCTATGGCTACACCTTC. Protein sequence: CASTQTGQGAGYGYTF. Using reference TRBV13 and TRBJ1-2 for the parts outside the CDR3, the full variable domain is AAGVIQSPRHLIKEKRETATLKCYPIPRHDTVYWYQQGPGQDPQFLISFYEKMQSDKGSIPDRFSAQQFSDYHSELNMSSLELGDSALYFCASTQTGQGAGYGYTFGSGTRLTVV.

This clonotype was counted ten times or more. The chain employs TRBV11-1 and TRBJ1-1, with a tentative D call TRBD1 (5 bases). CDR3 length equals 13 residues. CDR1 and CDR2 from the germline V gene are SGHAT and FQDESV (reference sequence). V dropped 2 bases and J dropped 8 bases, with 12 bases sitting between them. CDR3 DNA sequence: TGTGCCAGCAGCTTACCAGAAGGGACCGAAGCTTTCTTT. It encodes CASSLPEGTEAFF.

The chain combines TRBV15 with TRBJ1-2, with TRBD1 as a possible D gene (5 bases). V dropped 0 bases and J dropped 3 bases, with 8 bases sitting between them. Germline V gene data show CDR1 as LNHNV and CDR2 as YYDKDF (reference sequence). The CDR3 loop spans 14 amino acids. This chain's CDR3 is CATSRDKGDYGYTF. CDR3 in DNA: TGTGCCACCAGCAGAGATAAAGGGGACTATGGCTACACCTTC.

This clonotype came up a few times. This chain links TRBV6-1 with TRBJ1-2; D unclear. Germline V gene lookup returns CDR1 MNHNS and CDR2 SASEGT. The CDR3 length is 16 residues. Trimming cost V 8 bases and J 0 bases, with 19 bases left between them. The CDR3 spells CASGRTDVPANYGYTF. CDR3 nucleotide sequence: TGTGCCAGCGGGCGGACCGACGTACCAGCTAACTATGGCTACACCTTC.

Here the CDR3 reads CASSLSFQASNQPQHF. CDR3 DNA sequence: TGTGCCAGCAGTTTATCGTTCCAGGCTAGCAATCAGCCCCAGCATTTT. The rearrangement joins TRBV27 to TRBJ1-5; D remains ambiguous. CDR1 is MNHEY, CDR2 SMNVEV, per germline (reference sequence). V was trimmed by 0 bases and J by 0 bases, leaving 9 bases between them. The CDR3 is 16 residues long.

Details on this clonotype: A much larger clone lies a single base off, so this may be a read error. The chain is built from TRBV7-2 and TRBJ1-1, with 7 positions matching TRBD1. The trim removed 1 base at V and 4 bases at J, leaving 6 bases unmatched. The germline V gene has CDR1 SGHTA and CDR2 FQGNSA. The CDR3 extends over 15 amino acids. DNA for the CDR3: TGTGCCAGCAGCTTAGGAGTAGGGGGCATCACTGAAGCTTTCTTT. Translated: CASSLGVGGITEAFF.

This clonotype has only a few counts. The CDR3 DNA sequence: TGTGCCACCAGTGAAGTAGCTAACTATGGCTACACCTTC. Its translation: CATSEVANYGYTF. The chain carries TRBV24-1 and TRBJ1-2; D remains unclear. The CDR3 is made up of 13 amino acids. Germline V CDR1 and CDR2: KGHDR, SFDVKD. The germline V and J ends were trimmed by 4 bases and 0 bases, with 5 bases remaining between them.

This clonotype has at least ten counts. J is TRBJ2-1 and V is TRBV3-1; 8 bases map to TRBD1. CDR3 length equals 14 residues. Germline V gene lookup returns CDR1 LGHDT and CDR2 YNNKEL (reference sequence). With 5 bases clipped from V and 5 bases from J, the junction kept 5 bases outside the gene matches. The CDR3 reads CASSLTGAHNEQFF. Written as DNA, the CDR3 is TGTGCCAGCAGCTTGACAGGGGCCCACAATGAGCAGTTCTTC.

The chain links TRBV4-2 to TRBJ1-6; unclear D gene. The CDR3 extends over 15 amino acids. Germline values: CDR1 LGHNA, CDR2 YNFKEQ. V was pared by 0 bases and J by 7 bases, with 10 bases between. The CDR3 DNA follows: TGTGCCAGCAGCCAAGAACGCGGGATGAATTCACCCCTCCACTTT. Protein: CASSQERGMNSPLHF.

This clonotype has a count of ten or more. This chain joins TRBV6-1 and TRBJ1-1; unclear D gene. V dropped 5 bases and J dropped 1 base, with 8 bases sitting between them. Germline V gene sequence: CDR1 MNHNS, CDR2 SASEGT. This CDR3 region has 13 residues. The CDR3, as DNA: TGTGCCAGCAGTCCCAACACGAACACTGAAGCTTTCTTT. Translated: CASSPNTNTEAFF.